This TCR beta chain was identified during a study of regulatory T cells in long-lasting Graves disease. Study observations and caveats: Public clonotype sharing was higher in persistent than newly diagnosed patients.

The time point is: newly diagnosed GD, antithyroid drugs for less than 3 months. Construction of the TCR library relied on RNA isolated from PBMCs. The patients included were those that came from an endocrinology department in Xi'an, China. Points on this clonotype: Its antigen is unknown.

Assembly of TCR beta libraries relied on iRepertoire HTBI primers together with Arm-PCR of CDR3 regions. Each CDR3 protein gets one entry after TCRdb re-called the multiplex PCR reads with MiXCR. The sample includes 450,000 to 650,000 distinct CDR3 sequences, approximately 16% of them seen just once. The V end lost 0 bases, the J end lost 5 bases, and 10 bases lay between the germline ends. Germline V gene sequence: CDR1 ENHRY, CDR2 SYGVKD. CDR3 length equals 15 residues. These same data were also listed under a study on T cells in Graves' hyperthyroidism and ophthalmopathy. That report adds: No progression to ophthalmopathy during 18 months of follow-up defined stable disease. Exclusions: uncontrolled infection, other autoimmune disease, pregnancy, lactation.

The sample here was peripheral blood mononuclear cells (PBMCs), taken at new diagnosis, from a patient treated with antithyroid drugs. J is TRBJ1-4 and V is TRBV10-3; D might be TRBD1 (5 bases). This TCR came from a woman aged 35-60 years with Graves disease. The CDR3: CAISESPGRNEKLFF. The CDR3 DNA follows: TGTGCCATCAGTGAGTCGCCGGGACGGAATGAAAAACTGTTTTTT.